A selection of T cell receptor beta chains follows, all from one sample in a study of T-cell memory formation after mild COVID-19. One entry per CDR3 protein, called by TCRdb with MiXCR from the 5' RACE reads. The sample has roughly 580,000 distinct CDR3 sequences; roughly 18% are singletons. Sequenced sample: PBMCs or a T cell subset sorted from them (not recorded which). The source of these receptors is an adult woman who had mild COVID-19 (a few samples of this study predate the infection). Cell type and time point are not known. The conserved cysteine and the conserved F or W are not part of the CDR3 here.

V	J	CDR3
TRBV18	TRBJ1-1	ASSGAQNTEAF
TRBV24-1	TRBJ2-1	ATSDAGTGGYNEQF
TRBV7-9	TRBJ1-2	ASSFDSYGYT
TRBV20-1	TRBJ2-3	SATGTSGGDTQY
TRBV10-2	TRBJ2-1	ASTSGRSRQF
TRBV30	TRBJ2-7	AWSVGRSYEQY
TRBV18	TRBJ2-6	ASSFDFGGSGANVLT
TRBV2	TRBJ2-1	ATPDGYNEQF
TRBV19	TRBJ2-1	ASSSPRTGTLNNEQF
TRBV11-2	TRBJ2-3	ASSPTLVWTSGNTDTQY
TRBV7-9	TRBJ1-5	ASRRGHQPQH
TRBV28	TRBJ2-1	ASSWPGQGYNEQF
TRBV7-3	TRBJ2-3	ASSLMASGGASTDTQY
TRBV12-3/TRBV12-4	TRBJ2-7	ASSLITGGGTYEQY
TRBV7-9	TRBJ2-7	ASSLASGIEQY
TRBV18	TRBJ2-1	ASSRGSSSYNEQF
TRBV6-1	TRBJ1-5	ASRQPNQPQH
TRBV29-1	TRBJ2-7	SAGGGLTSYEQY
TRBV7-2	TRBJ1-1	ASSLRDRNTEAF
TRBV9	TRBJ1-5	ASSRGTGNQPQH
TRBV20-1	TRBJ1-2	SAGNRDTGYT
TRBV3-1	TRBJ2-7	ASSLGQSRIPSYEQY